This is a list of T cell receptor beta chains from one sample in a study of T cell responses to AZD1222 COVID-19 vaccine. Using immunoSEQ multiplex PCR, the repertoire was profiled, and TCRdb retains in-frame clones only, with some absent. The sample yields roughly 150,000 clones, roughly nine tenths seen once. The specimen was peripheral blood, collected on day 0 of AZD1222 vaccination. Receptor source: an adult in good health. CDR3s include the opening cysteine and the closing phenylalanine or tryptophan. A D gene is named only where the DNA matches it firmly. Size is stated for part of the rows, as once, few or many counts, or as a class when the clone is expanded.

J: TRBJ1-1
V: TRBV5-4
D: TRBD1
size: once
DNA: TGTGCCAGCAGCTTGGCTCCGGGACAGCCGAACACTGAAGCTTTCTTT
CDR3: CASSLAPGQPNTEAFF

J: TRBJ1-1
V: TRBV27
D: .
size: .
DNA: TGTGCCAGCAGTTTCAGAGGGAACACTGAAGCTTTCTTT
CDR3: CASSFRGNTEAFF

J: TRBJ1-1
V: TRBV19
D: .
size: .
DNA: TGTGCCAGTAGTATAGGTGGGGGACGGGGGACTGAAGCTTTCTTT
CDR3: CASSIGGGRGTEAFF

J: TRBJ1-4
V: TRBV6-4
D: .
size: .
DNA: TGTGCCAGCAGTGTCCAGGACCGAGAAAAACTGTTTTTT
CDR3: CASSVQDREKLFF

J: TRBJ2-7
V: TRBV2
D: .
size: .
DNA: TGTGCCAGCAGAATCGACAGGCCCCCGCTTTACGAGCAGTACTTC
CDR3: CASRIDRPPLYEQYF

J: TRBJ1-2
V: TRBV27
D: .
size: .
DNA: TGTGCCAGCAGTTTTAACAGGGCAGAAGGCTACACCTTC
CDR3: CASSFNRAEGYTF

J: TRBJ1-2
V: TRBV6-2/TRBV6-3
D: .
size: .
DNA: TGTGCCAGCAGTTACTCGACAGCGGGCTATGGCTACACCTTC
CDR3: CASSYSTAGYGYTF

J: TRBJ1-3
V: TRBV19
D: .
size: .
DNA: TGTGCCAGTAAACCCGGACTCACCTCTGGAAACACCATATATTTT
CDR3: CASKPGLTSGNTIYF

J: TRBJ1-4
V: TRBV6-5
D: TRBD1
size: .
DNA: TGTGCCAGCAGTTCCCCAGGGGGGATACTGTTTTTT
CDR3: CASSSPGGILFF

J: TRBJ2-7
V: TRBV28
D: .
size: .
DNA: TGTGCCAGCAGTCCGGAGCCCTACGAGCAGTACTTC
CDR3: CASSPEPYEQYF

J: TRBJ1-2
V: TRBV6-5
D: .
size: .
DNA: TGTGCCAGCAGTTACTCGATCCCGGGCGGGGGCTACACCTTC
CDR3: CASSYSIPGGGYTF

J: TRBJ1-1
V: TRBV3-1/TRBV3-2
D: .
size: once
DNA: TGTGCCAGCAGCCAAGAGGTCCCCGGGAATGAAGCTTTCTTT
CDR3: CASSQEVPGNEAFF

J: TRBJ2-1
V: TRBV5-1
D: TRBD2
size: .
DNA: TGCGCCAGCAGCCCGACTAGCCAACGGATAAGATACAATGAGCAGTTCTTC
CDR3: CASSPTSQRIRYNEQFF

J: TRBJ1-2
V: TRBV5-4
D: .
size: .
DNA: TGTGCCAGCAGCCCCCAACGGGGTGAGGGCTACACCTTC
CDR3: CASSPQRGEGYTF

J: TRBJ2-5
V: TRBV14
D: .
size: .
DNA: TGTGCCAGCAGCCAAGATATCGGAAAGACCCAGTACTTC
CDR3: CASSQDIGKTQYF

J: TRBJ2-1
V: TRBV4-1
D: .
size: once
DNA: TGCGCCAGCAGCCAAGAGGAGGCGGGAAAGCAGTTCTTC
CDR3: CASSQEEAGKQFF

J: TRBJ2-3
V: TRBV7-3
D: .
size: .
DNA: TGTGCCAGCAGCCCAGGGGGGACCCGCACAGATACGCAGTATTTT
CDR3: CASSPGGTRTDTQYF

J: TRBJ2-2
V: TRBV28
D: .
size: once
DNA: TGTGCCAGTTCCCCTCCTGGACTCACCGGGGAGCTGTTTTTT
CDR3: CASSPPGLTGELFF

J: TRBJ2-7
V: TRBV6-2/TRBV6-3
D: .
size: .
DNA: TGTGCCAGCAGCGGGAGCGGTACCTACGAGCAGTACTTC
CDR3: CASSGSGTYEQYF

J: TRBJ2-7
V: TRBV5-5
D: TRBD2
size: .
DNA: TGTGCCAGCAGCCGGACTAGCAGCAGCTCCTACGAGCAGTACTTC
CDR3: CASSRTSSSSYEQYF

J: TRBJ2-7
V: TRBV4-1
D: TRBD2
size: few
DNA: TGCGCCAGCAGCCAAGATCCTAGCGGAATTTACGAGCAGTACTTC
CDR3: CASSQDPSGIYEQYF

J: TRBJ2-7
V: TRBV28
D: .
size: .
DNA: TGTGCCAGCAGTGGAGACTGGGCTGGCTACGAGCAGTACTTC
CDR3: CASSGDWAGYEQYF

J: TRBJ2-3
V: TRBV6-5
D: .
size: .
DNA: TGTGCCAGCACCTCCGGGACTCGCACAGATACGCAGTATTTT
CDR3: CASTSGTRTDTQYF

J: TRBJ2-1
V: TRBV5-6
D: TRBD2
size: .
DNA: TGTGCCAGCAGTTATCCTAGCGGGGAGCAGTTCTTC
CDR3: CASSYPSGEQFF

J: TRBJ2-1
V: TRBV11-3
D: TRBD2
size: .
DNA: TGTGCCAGCAGCTTGGGGGGGAAATACAATGAGCAGTTCTTC
CDR3: CASSLGGKYNEQFF

J: TRBJ2-7
V: TRBV12-3/TRBV12-4
D: TRBD2
size: .
DNA: TGTGCCAGCACGGGGGGTTACGAGCAGTACTTC
CDR3: CASTGGYEQYF

J: TRBJ2-3
V: TRBV19
D: .
size: .
DNA: TGTGCCAGTAGTCCAGACCAGGGGGATACGCAGTATTTT
CDR3: CASSPDQGDTQYF

J: TRBJ1-1
V: TRBV7-2
D: .
size: .
DNA: TGTGCCAGCAGCGATTACGGACAGCCTAACACTGAAGCTTTCTTT
CDR3: CASSDYGQPNTEAFF

J: TRBJ2-1
V: TRBV6-6
D: .
size: .
DNA: TGTGCCAGCAGTTACTCCCGGGGGAACAATGAGCAGTTCTTC
CDR3: CASSYSRGNNEQFF

J: TRBJ2-1
V: TRBV4-1
D: .
size: once
DNA: TGCGCCAGCAGCCAGGAGGGGAGCTCCTACAATGAGCAGTTCTTC
CDR3: CASSQEGSSYNEQFF

J: TRBJ2-3
V: TRBV7-2
D: .
size: .
DNA: TGTGCCAGCAGCTTAGAAGATACGCAGTATTTT
CDR3: CASSLEDTQYF

J: TRBJ1-5
V: TRBV5-6
D: .
size: .
DNA: TGTGCCAGCAGCTTGATCGGGTCGGGTCAGCCCCAGCATTTT
CDR3: CASSLIGSGQPQHF

J: TRBJ2-5
V: TRBV20-1
D: TRBD2
size: .
DNA: TGCAGTGCTAGTCCGGCCATAAAACTAGCGGGAGCATTTTACGAGACCCAGTACTTC
CDR3: CSASPAIKLAGAFYETQYF

J: TRBJ1-5
V: TRBV19
D: .
size: .
DNA: TGTGCCAGTAGTATCAGGGTAGGTCAGCCCCAGCATTTT
CDR3: CASSIRVGQPQHF

J: TRBJ1-2
V: TRBV29-1
D: .
size: .
DNA: TGCAGCGTTCGGACGGATCGTAAGGGCTACACCTTC
CDR3: CSVRTDRKGYTF

J: TRBJ2-6
V: TRBV30
D: .
size: .
DNA: TGTGCCTCGGGGACTTCGGGGGCCAACGTCCTGACTTTC
CDR3: CASGTSGANVLTF

J: TRBJ2-3
V: TRBV6-2/TRBV6-3
D: .
size: .
DNA: TGTGCCAGCAGTTACTCGGCGACCCGCACAGATACGCAGTATTTT
CDR3: CASSYSATRTDTQYF

J: TRBJ2-7
V: TRBV19
D: .
size: .
DNA: TGTGCCAGTAGTAGGGGACAGGCTAGCGGGGTACCACCCTACGAGCAGTACTTC
CDR3: CASSRGQASGVPPYEQYF

J: TRBJ1-2
V: TRBV25-1
D: TRBD1
size: .
DNA: TGTGCCAGCAGTGTCCCGGGACAGGGGTCTTATGGCTACACCTTC
CDR3: CASSVPGQGSYGYTF